The 18 T cell receptor beta chains given below trace back to one sample, sequenced in a study of regulatory T cells in long-lasting Graves disease. The time point is: newly diagnosed GD, antithyroid drugs for less than 3 months. PBMC-extracted RNA yielded the TCR library. Library construction for TCR beta used iRepertoire HTBI primers and Arm-PCR of CDR3 regions. Each CDR3 protein is one row after TCRdb ran MiXCR on the multiplex PCR reads. In the table there are some 220,000 distinct CDR3 sequences, roughly a fifth of which are singletons. These same data were also listed under a study on T cells in Graves' hyperthyroidism and ophthalmopathy.

Sequencing was performed on peripheral blood mononuclear cells (PBMCs), taken at new diagnosis, from a patient treated with antithyroid drugs. The origin of the receptors is a woman in her 30s with Graves disease.

This clonotype was seen at least ten times. This chain connects TRBV20-1 to TRBJ1-4; 9 bases match TRBD1. V lost 3 bases, J lost 10 bases, and 3 bases stayed unmatched. Germline V gene lookup returns CDR1 DFQATT and CDR2 SNEGSKA (reference sequence). The length of the CDR3 is 12 residues. The CDR3 spells CSARGQGLKLFF. The CDR3 coding sequence is TGCAGTGCTAGGGGACAGGGATTAAAACTGTTTTTT.

This clonotype was recorded many times. The CDR3 reads CASRGGRQGSYEQYF. In DNA, the CDR3 is TGTGCCAGCAGGGGGGGCCGACAGGGCTCCTACGAGCAGTACTTC. The genes are TRBV2 and TRBJ2-7; a weak D match, TRBD1 (7 bases). V lost 6 bases, J lost 0 bases, and 15 bases lay in between. CDR1 and CDR2 (germline): SNHLY, FYNNEI. The CDR3 consists of 15 residues.

In its sample, this clonotype was seen many times. The J gene is TRBJ1-2, the V gene TRBV6-1; D is unresolved. CDR3 length: 14 residues. Between the trimmed V and J ends, which lost 6 bases and 0 bases, there was a span of 11 bases. Germline V gene lookup returns CDR1 MNHNS and CDR2 SASEGT. The CDR3 reads CASSLSYSNYGYTF. CDR3 DNA: TGTGCCAGCAGCTTGAGTTACTCTAACTATGGCTACACCTTC.

This clonotype has a handful of counts. V is TRBV19 and J is TRBJ1-1; D might be TRBD1 (5 bases). The V and J ends lost 5 bases and 0 bases respectively, with 10 bases between them. The CDR3 consists of 14 residues. Germline V gives CDR1 LNHDA, CDR2 SQIVND (reference sequence). DNA for the CDR3: TGTGCCAGTAGTCCCCGACAGTTGAACACTGAAGCTTTCTTT. Translated: CASSPRQLNTEAFF.

The chain links TRBV9 to TRBJ2-7; the match to TRBD1 covers 8 bases. Germline trimming cut 2 bases from V and 2 bases from J; bases unmatched to any gene: 9. Germline assignment: CDR1 SGDLS and CDR2 YYNGEE. The CDR3 extends over 16 amino acids. CDR3 DNA: TGTGCCAGCAGCGTTGACTACAGGGGGTATACCTACGAGCAGTACTTC. Protein product: CASSVDYRGYTYEQYF. Filled out from reference TRBV9 and TRBJ2-7, the complete variable domain reads DSGVTQTPKHLITATGQRVTLRCSPRSGDLSVYWYQQSLDQGLQFLIQYYNGEERAKGNILERFSAQQFPDLHSELNLSSLELGDSALYFCASSVDYRGYTYEQYFGPGTRLTVT.

There are a few counts of this clonotype. The chain carries TRBV20-1 and TRBJ1-6; 7 bases fit TRBD1. The CDR3 loop spans 16 amino acids. The J segment lost 5 bases and the V segment lost 0 bases, leaving 7 bases of the junction unmatched. The germline V gene encodes CDR1 DFQATT and CDR2 SNEGSKA (reference sequence). For the CDR3, the DNA is TGCAGTGCTAGAGACCATTTCGGACAGGATAATTCACCCCTCCACTTT. Protein product: CSARDHFGQDNSPLHF.

This clonotype was recorded at least ten times. The chain joins TRBV6-2 or TRBV6-3 to TRBJ2-7; D is unclear. V was clipped by 7 bases and J by 1 base, with 14 bases between them. The CDR3 is 14 amino acids. Germline-derived CDR1 and CDR2 are MNHEY and SVGEGT. This chain's CDR3 is CASTSWTESYEQYF. DNA for the CDR3: TGTGCCAGCACTTCTTGGACGGAGTCCTACGAGCAGTACTTC.

This clonotype was counted at least ten times. The chain employs TRBV6-2 or TRBV6-3 and TRBJ2-7; 7 nucleotides match TRBD1. Germline CDR1 MNHEY, CDR2 SVGEGT. The CDR3 is 14 amino acids. The V and J ends lost 5 bases and 3 bases, in that order; junction bases with no gene match: 7. The chain's CDR3 is CASSLRTGLYEQYF. CDR3 bases: TGTGCCAGCAGTCTCCGGACAGGACTCTACGAGCAGTACTTC.

This clonotype was counted many times. The chain is built from TRBV30 and TRBJ2-5, with D possibly called TRBD1 or TRBD2 (5 bases each). CDR1 is GTSNPN, CDR2 SVGIG, per germline (reference sequence). The CDR3 is 12 amino acids. Trimming removed 7 bases at V and 5 bases at J, with 14 bases between. CDR3 loop: CASARGGETQYF. CDR3 coding DNA: TGTGCCTCGGCGAGGGGCGGGGAGACCCAGTACTTC.

This clonotype was counted ten times or more. The rearrangement joins TRBV28 to TRBJ1-1, with 9 nucleotides matching TRBD1. The J segment lost 6 bases and the V segment lost 5 bases, leaving 10 bases of the junction unmatched. Germline V gene sequence: CDR1 MDHEN, CDR2 SYDVKM. This CDR3 spans 15 amino acids. This chain's CDR3 is CASSGNRGRKPEAFF. CDR3 bases: TGTGCCAGCAGTGGAAACAGGGGGCGTAAACCTGAAGCTTTCTTT.

Ten or more counts support this clonotype. The chain links TRBV2 to TRBJ1-5; no reliable D call. The CDR3 contains 11 residues. Trimming took 6 bases from V and 3 from J, leaving 3 bases between them. In germline, CDR1 is SNHLY, CDR2 FYNNEI. CDR3 region: CASRVNQPQHF. The CDR3 DNA is TGTGCCAGCAGAGTCAATCAGCCCCAGCATTTT.

CDR3 sequence (DNA): TGTGCCAGCAGTGCCTGGACACAGGGTAAAAACATTCAGTACTTC. Translated: CASSAWTQGKNIQYF. The V call is TRBV25-1, the J call TRBJ2-4; a weak D match, TRBD1 (6 bases). CDR1 and CDR2 (germline): MGHDK, SYGVNS. The V end was cut by 4 bases, the J end by 4 bases, with 14 bases between. This CDR3 is 15 amino acids long. Using reference TRBV25-1 and TRBJ2-4 for the parts outside the CDR3, the full variable domain is EADIYQTPRYLVIGTGKKITLECSQTMGHDKMYWYQQDPGMELHLIHYSYGVNSTEKGDLSSESTVSRIRTEHFPLTLESARPSHTSQYLCASSAWTQGKNIQYFGAGTRLSVL.

A remark on this clonotype: A far larger clone is only one base removed, so a read error is likely. The CDR3 end shows no conserved phenylalanine or tryptophan, and so a read error is likely. The genes are TRBV11-3 and TRBJ2-1; 7 nucleotides agree with TRBD1. The V gene end was trimmed by 1 base and the J gene end by 7 bases; junction bases not matched to a gene: 7. Looked up from germline, CDR1 is SGHNT and CDR2 is YENEEA. The CDR3 is made up of 15 amino acids. The CDR3 DNA follows: TGTGCCAGCAGCTTAGGACGGACAGGTTCGAATGAGCAGTTCTCC. This gives the protein CASSLGRTGSNEQFS.

This clonotype was detected ten times or more. The genes are TRBV30 and TRBJ1-6; D gene uncertain. Trimming removed 7 bases at V and 7 bases at J, with 20 bases between. The CDR3 is made up of 15 amino acids. Germline-derived CDR1 and CDR2 are GTSNPN and SVGIG (reference sequence). The CDR3 region has the DNA TGTGCCTACCTCCCGGACGGGCAGAACAATTCACCCCTCCACTTT. It translates to CAYLPDGQNNSPLHF.

This clonotype was observed many times. The chain couples TRBV30 to TRBJ1-6; 7 bases fit TRBD1. Germline-derived CDR1 and CDR2 are GTSNPN and SVGIG (reference sequence). This CDR3 is built from 14 residues. The trim removed 3 bases at V and 5 bases at J, leaving 4 bases unmatched. For the CDR3, the DNA is TGTGCCTGGAGGGGGACAGCCGATAATTCACCCCTCCACTTT. Protein sequence: CAWRGTADNSPLHF.

This sequence joins TRBV11-3 and TRBJ2-2; the D gene is possibly TRBD2 (5 bases). The CDR3 covers 13 residues. V lost 3 bases, J lost 7 bases, and 9 bases lay in between. Germline assignment: CDR1 SGHNT and CDR2 YENEEA. The CDR3 DNA is TGTGCCAGCAGCTTGACTACGGTCGGGGAGCTGTTTTTT. Translating it yields CASSLTTVGELFF.

This clonotype was seen ten or more times. The chain carries TRBV12-3 or TRBV12-4 and TRBJ1-2; the match to TRBD1 covers 8 bases. J lost 6 bases, V lost 6 bases, and 6 bases had no gene match. CDR3 size: 13 residues. In DNA, the CDR3 is TGTGCCAGCAGATGGACAGGGAACGATGGCTACACCTTC. Its protein product is CASRWTGNDGYTF.

J is TRBJ1-2 and V is TRBV25-1; 9 nucleotides align to TRBD1. Germline trimming cut 1 base from V and 0 bases from J; bases unmatched to any gene: 12. CDR1 and CDR2 from the germline V gene are MGHDK and SYGVNS. The CDR3 consists of 19 residues. Written as DNA, the CDR3 is TGTGCCAGCAGTGAATCCCTGGGGACAGGGCCGGGGACTAACTATGGCTACACCTTC. It yields the protein CASSESLGTGPGTNYGYTF.